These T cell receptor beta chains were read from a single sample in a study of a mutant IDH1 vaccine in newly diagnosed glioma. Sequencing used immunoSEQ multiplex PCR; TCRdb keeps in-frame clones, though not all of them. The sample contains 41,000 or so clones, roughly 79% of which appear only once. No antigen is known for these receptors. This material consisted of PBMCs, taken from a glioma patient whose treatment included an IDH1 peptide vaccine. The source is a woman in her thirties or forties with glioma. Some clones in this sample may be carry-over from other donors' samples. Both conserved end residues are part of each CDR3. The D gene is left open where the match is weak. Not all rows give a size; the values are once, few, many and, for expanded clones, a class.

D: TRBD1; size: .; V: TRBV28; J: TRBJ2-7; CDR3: CASSPSTIRDRAYEQYF; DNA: TGTGCCAGCAGTCCCTCAACCATCCGGGACAGGGCTTACGAGCAGTACTTC
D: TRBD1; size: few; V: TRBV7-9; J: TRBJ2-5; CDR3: CASSPPPQGDGETQYF; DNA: TGTGCCAGCAGCCCCCCTCCCCAGGGGGACGGGGAGACCCAGTACTTC
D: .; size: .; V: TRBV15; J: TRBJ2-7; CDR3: CATSRGSAKTVDEQYF; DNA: TGTGCCACCAGCCGGGGAAGTGCAAAGACAGTAGACGAGCAGTACTTC
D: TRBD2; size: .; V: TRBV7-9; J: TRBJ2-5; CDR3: CASSLVSGGPQETQYF; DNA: TGTGCCAGCAGCTTAGTCAGCGGGGGGCCCCAAGAGACCCAGTACTTC
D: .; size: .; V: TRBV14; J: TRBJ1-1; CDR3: CASSFNRNTEAFF; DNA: TGTGCCAGCAGCTTCAACCGGAACACTGAAGCTTTCTTT
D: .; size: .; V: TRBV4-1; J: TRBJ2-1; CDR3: CASSQVVPDEQFF; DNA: TGCGCCAGCAGCCAAGTCGTTCCCGATGAGCAGTTCTTC
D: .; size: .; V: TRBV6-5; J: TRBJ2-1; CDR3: CAGQRPTGSEQFF; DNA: TGTGCCGGCCAGCGCCCTACAGGGAGTGAGCAGTTCTTC
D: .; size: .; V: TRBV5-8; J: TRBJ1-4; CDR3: CASSPGGFFNEKLFF; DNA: TGTGCCAGCAGCCCCGGAGGGTTCTTTAATGAAAAACTGTTTTTT
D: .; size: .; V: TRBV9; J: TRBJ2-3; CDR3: CASSVLALGTDTQYF; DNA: TGTGCCAGCAGCGTACTAGCGTTAGGCACAGATACGCAGTATTTT
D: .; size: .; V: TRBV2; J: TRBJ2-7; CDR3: CASGDSYEQYF; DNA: TGTGCCAGCGGGGACTCCTACGAGCAGTACTTC
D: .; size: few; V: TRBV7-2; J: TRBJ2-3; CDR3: CASRPDTDTQYF; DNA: TGTGCCAGCAGACCGGACACAGATACGCAGTATTTT
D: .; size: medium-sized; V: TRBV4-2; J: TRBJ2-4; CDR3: CASSQDLDRIRIQYF; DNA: TGTGCCAGCAGCCAAGATTTGGACAGAATTCGCATTCAGTACTTC
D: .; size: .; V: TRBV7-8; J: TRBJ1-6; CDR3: CASSLVRVVWGPLHF; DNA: TGTGCCAGCAGCTTAGTTCGGGTCGTATGGGGGCCCCTCCACTTT
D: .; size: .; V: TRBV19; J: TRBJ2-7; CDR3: CASSISGLRKSYEQYF; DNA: TGTGCCAGTAGTATAAGCGGCTTACGGAAGAGTTACGAGCAGTACTTC
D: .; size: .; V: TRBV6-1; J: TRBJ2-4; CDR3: CAITSGLAKNIQYF; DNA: TGTGCCATCACGTCGGGGCTAGCCAAAAACATTCAGTACTTC
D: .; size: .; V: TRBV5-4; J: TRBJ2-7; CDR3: CASSLERLDEQYF; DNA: TGTGCCAGCAGCTTGGAAAGACTGGACGAGCAGTACTTC
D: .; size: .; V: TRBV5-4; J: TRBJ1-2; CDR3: CASSWDGGGYTF; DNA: TGTGCCAGCAGCTGGGACGGCGGTGGCTACACCTTC
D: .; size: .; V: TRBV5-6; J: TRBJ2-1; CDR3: CASGDPGDLTNNEQFF; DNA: TGTGCCAGCGGCGACCCAGGGGACCTTACGAACAATGAGCAGTTCTTC
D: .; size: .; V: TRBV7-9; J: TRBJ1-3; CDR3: CASSSQLLGNTIYF; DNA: TGTGCCAGCAGCTCGCAGTTGCTTGGAAACACCATATATTTT
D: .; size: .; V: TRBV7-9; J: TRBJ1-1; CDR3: CASSPWDVGAFF; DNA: TGTGCCAGCAGCCCATGGGATGTCGGAGCTTTCTTT
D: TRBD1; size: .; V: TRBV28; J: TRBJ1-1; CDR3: CASTDRPTEAFF; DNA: TGTGCCAGCACGGACAGGCCCACTGAAGCTTTCTTT
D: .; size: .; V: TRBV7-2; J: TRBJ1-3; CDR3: CASSRRPSSGNTIYF; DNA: TGTGCCAGCAGCCGCCGTCCCAGCTCTGGAAACACCATATATTTT
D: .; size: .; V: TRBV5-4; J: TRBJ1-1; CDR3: CASSGQLTEAFF; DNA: TGTGCCAGCAGCGGACAGCTCACTGAAGCTTTCTTT
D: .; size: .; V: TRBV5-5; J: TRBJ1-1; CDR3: CASSFRVETTEAFF; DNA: TGTGCCAGCAGCTTCAGGGTAGAGACCACTGAAGCTTTCTTT
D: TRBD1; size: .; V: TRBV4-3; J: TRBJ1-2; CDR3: CASSPTGADGYTF; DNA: TGCGCCAGCAGCCCGACAGGGGCGGATGGCTACACCTTC
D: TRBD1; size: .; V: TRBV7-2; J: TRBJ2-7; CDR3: CASSRDRADHEQYF; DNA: TGTGCCAGCAGCCGAGACAGGGCCGACCACGAGCAGTACTTC
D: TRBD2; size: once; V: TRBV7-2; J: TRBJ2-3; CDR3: CASSSTSFGLAGGRDTQYF; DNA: TGTGCCAGCAGCTCAACTTCCTTCGGACTAGCGGGGGGGCGCGATACGCAGTATTTT
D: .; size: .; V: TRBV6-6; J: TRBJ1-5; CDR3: CASSYSGGAGFQPQHF; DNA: TGTGCCAGCAGTTACTCTGGGGGCGCGGGGTTTCAGCCCCAGCATTTT
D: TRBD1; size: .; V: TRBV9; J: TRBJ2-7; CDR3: CASSPWTGRQYF; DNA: TGTGCCAGCAGCCCTTGGACAGGGAGGCAGTACTTC
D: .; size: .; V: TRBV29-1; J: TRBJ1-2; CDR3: CSVFGQNGYTF; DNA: TGCAGCGTCTTCGGACAGAATGGCTACACCTTC
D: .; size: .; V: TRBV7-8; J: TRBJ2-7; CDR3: CASSEMGEQYF; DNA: TGTGCCAGCAGCGAGATGGGCGAGCAGTACTTC
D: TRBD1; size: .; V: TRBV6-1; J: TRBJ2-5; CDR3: CASRPPGQKETQYF; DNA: TGTGCCAGCAGACCCCCGGGACAGAAAGAGACCCAGTACTTC
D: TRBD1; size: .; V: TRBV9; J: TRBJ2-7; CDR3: CASSFGGQGPFDPSRTYEQYF; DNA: TGTGCCAGCAGCTTTGGGGGACAGGGACCTTTCGATCCTAGTCGGACCTACGAGCAGTACTTC
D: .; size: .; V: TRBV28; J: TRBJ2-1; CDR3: CASTKGDSSYNEQFF; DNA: TGTGCCAGCACTAAGGGGGATTCCTCCTACAATGAGCAGTTCTTC
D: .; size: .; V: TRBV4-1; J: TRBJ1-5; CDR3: CASSQDRSSNQPQHF; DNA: TGCGCCAGCAGCCAAGATCGGTCCAGCAATCAGCCCCAGCATTTT
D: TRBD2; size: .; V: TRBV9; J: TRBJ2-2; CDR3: CASSAPALATTGELFF; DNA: TGTGCCAGCAGCGCGCCGGCACTAGCGACGACCGGGGAGCTGTTTTTT
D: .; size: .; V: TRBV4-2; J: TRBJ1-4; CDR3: CASSQWLGRTNEKLFF; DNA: TGTGCCAGCAGCCAATGGTTGGGGCGGACTAATGAAAAACTGTTTTTT